Each of the 14 T cell receptor beta chains below was sequenced from the same sample in a study of T cells expressing NK-cell markers. TCRdb derives one entry per CDR3 protein from the 5' RACE reads, leaving out DNA. This listing includes under 600,000 distinct CDR3 sequences. Sequenced material: blood T cells: a sorted CD56 or NKG2C T cell subset, CD4+ or CD8+ T cells, or bulk PBMC T cells (not recorded which). These receptors were taken from a woman aged 50 to 60 in good health.

The genes are TRBV18 and TRBJ2-3. The germline gives CDR1 KGHSH, CDR2 LQKENI. The length of the CDR3 is 14 residues. CDR3 loop: CASSPPKGTDTQYF.

The chain couples TRBV5-1 to TRBJ1-1. The CDR3 is 15 amino acids. The germline V gene has CDR1 SGHRS and CDR2 YFSETQ. The CDR3 is CASREGGDIGTEAFF.

The J gene is TRBJ2-3, the V gene TRBV19. CDR1 is LNHDA, CDR2 SQIVND, per germline (reference sequence). This CDR3 has 14 amino acids. CDR3 sequence reads: CASSIDRPKSMQYF.

This chain uses TRBV4-1 with TRBJ1-2; TCRdb's assignment of TRBD1 cannot be checked, as there is no DNA. Germline CDR1 and CDR2: MGHRA and YSYEKL. CDR3 length equals 18 residues. The chain's CDR3 is CASSFSRDRGSLNYGYTF.

The V gene is TRBV28, the J gene TRBJ2-7. The CDR3 is 12 amino acids. CDR1 MDHEN and CDR2 SYDVKM come from the germline V gene. The CDR3 reads CASQIDQYEQYF.

The CDR3 region is CASSPTGQGSTDTQYF. The chain uses TRBV4-1 and TRBJ2-3; the TCRdb D gene call, TRBD1, has no DNA to confirm it. CDR1 is MGHRA and CDR2 is YSYEKL in the germline V gene. The CDR3 is 16 amino acids.

J is TRBJ1-1 and V is TRBV12-3 or TRBV12-4; TCRdb designates TRBD1, a call that cannot be tested without DNA. The CDR3 consists of 14 residues. The CDR3 is CASSPDSFGTEAFF.

This CDR3 reads CSAPSGNSGELFF. J is TRBJ2-2 and V is TRBV20-1. The germline V gene encodes CDR1 DFQATT and CDR2 SNEGSKA (reference sequence). The CDR3 runs 13 residues.

The chain employs TRBV19 and TRBJ2-7. The germline V gene encodes CDR1 LNHDA and CDR2 SQIVND (reference sequence). The CDR3 spans 13 residues. The CDR3 reads CASSSDSYYEQYF.

This chain uses TRBV5-1 with TRBJ2-2. Germline values: CDR1 SGHRS, CDR2 YFSETQ. There are 13 residues in the CDR3. CDR3: CASSSDSPGELFF. The complete variable domain, with remaining parts taken from reference TRBV5-1 and TRBJ2-2, reads KAGVTQTPRYLIKTRGQQVTLSCSPISGHRSVSWYQQTPGQGLQFLFEYFSETQRNKGNFPGRFSGRQFSNSRSEMNVSTLELGDSALYLCASSSDSPGELFFGEGSRLTVL.

This chain links TRBV10-3 with TRBJ1-2. The V gene's germline CDR1 is ENHRY and CDR2 SYGVKD. The CDR3 length is 13 residues. The CDR3 is CAISDSHNYGYTF.

The chain employs TRBV6-1 and TRBJ2-6; TCRdb selects TRBD1, and the lack of DNA leaves this call unchecked. The CDR3 runs 17 residues. Germline V gene sequence: CDR1 MNHNS, CDR2 SASEGT. The CDR3: CASVPGHGPSGANVLTF.

The V gene is TRBV4-1, the J gene TRBJ2-7; the D call from TCRdb, TRBD1, cannot be confirmed without DNA. The CDR3 extends over 15 amino acids. Germline assignment: CDR1 MGHRA and CDR2 YSYEKL. CDR3 region: CASSARGGRPYEQYF.

The chain uses TRBV7-9 and TRBJ2-7. The CDR3 runs 13 residues. The germline CDR1 and CDR2 sequences are SEHNR and FQNEAQ (reference sequence). The CDR3 reads CASSSSGVYEQYF. Looking up the rest from reference TRBV7-9 and TRBJ2-7 gives the full variable domain: DTGVSQNPRHKITKRGQNVTFRCDPISEHNRLYWYRQTLGQGPEFLTYFQNEAQLEKSRLLSDRFSAERPKGSFSTLEIQRTEQGDSAMYLCASSSSGVYEQYFGPGTRLTVT.